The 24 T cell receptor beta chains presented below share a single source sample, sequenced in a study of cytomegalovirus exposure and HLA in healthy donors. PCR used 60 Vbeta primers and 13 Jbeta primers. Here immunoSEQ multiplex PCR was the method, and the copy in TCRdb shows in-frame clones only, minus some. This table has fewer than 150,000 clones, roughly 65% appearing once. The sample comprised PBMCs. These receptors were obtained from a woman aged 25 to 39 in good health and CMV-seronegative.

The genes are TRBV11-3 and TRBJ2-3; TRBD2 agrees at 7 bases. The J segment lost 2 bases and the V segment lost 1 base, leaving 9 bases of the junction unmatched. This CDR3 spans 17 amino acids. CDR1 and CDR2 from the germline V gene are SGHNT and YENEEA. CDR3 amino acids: CASSLVFGSGNTDTQYF. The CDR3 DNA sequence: TGTGCCAGCAGCTTAGTCTTTGGCAGCGGGAACACAGATACGCAGTATTTT.

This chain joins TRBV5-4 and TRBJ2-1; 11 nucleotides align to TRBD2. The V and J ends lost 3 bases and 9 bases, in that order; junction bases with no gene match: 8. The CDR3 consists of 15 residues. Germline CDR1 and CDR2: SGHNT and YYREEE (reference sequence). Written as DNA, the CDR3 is TGTGCCAGCAGCTCTTTGACTAGCGGGGTCGGTGAGCAGTTCTTC. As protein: CASSSLTSGVGEQFF.

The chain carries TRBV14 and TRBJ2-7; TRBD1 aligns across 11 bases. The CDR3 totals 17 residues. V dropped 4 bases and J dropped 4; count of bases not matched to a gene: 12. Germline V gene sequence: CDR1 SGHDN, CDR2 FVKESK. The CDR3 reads CASSRELRTGGSYEQYF. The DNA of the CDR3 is TGTGCCAGCAGCCGCGAACTTAGGACAGGGGGCTCATACGAGCAGTACTTC.

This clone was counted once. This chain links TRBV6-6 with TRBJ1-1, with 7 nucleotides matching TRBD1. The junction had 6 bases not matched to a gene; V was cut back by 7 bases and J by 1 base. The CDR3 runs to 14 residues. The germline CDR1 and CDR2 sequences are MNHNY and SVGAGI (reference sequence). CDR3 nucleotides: TGTGCCAGCACCCAATGGGACAGGAACACTGAAGCTTTCTTT. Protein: CASTQWDRNTEAFF.

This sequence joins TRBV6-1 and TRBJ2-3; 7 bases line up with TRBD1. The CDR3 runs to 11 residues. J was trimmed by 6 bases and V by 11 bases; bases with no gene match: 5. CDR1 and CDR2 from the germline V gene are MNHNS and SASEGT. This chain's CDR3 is CAAHRGDTQYF. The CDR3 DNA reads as TGTGCCGCGCACAGGGGTGATACGCAGTATTTT.

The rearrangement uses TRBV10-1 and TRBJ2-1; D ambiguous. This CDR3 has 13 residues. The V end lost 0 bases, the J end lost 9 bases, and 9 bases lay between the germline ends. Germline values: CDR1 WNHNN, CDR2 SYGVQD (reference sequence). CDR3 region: CASSESAMSEQFF. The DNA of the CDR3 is TGCGCCAGCAGTGAGTCCGCTATGAGTGAGCAGTTCTTC.

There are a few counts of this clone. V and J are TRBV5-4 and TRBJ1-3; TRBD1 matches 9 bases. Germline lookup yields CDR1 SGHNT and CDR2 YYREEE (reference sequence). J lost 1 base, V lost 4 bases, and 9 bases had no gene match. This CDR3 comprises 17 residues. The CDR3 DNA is TGTGCCAGCAGCCGGGGGGGGACAGGGAGATCTGGAAACACCATATATTTT. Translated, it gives CASSRGGTGRSGNTIYF.

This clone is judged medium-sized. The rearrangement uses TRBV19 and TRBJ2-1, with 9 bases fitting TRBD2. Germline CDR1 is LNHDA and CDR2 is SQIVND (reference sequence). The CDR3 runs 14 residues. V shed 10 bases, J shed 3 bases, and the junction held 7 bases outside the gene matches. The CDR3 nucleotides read TGTGCCACATCCGCGGGGGGGGACTACAATGAGCAGTTCTTC. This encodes CATSAGGDYNEQFF.

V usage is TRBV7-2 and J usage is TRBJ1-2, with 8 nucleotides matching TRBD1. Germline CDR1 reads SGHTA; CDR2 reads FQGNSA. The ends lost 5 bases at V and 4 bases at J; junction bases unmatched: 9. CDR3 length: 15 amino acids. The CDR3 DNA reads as TGTGCCAGCAGCGCCCGCAGGGGGCAGGTCTATGGCTACACCTTC. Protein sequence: CASSARRGQVYGYTF. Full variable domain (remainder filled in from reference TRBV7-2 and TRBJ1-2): GAGVSQSPSNKVTEKGKDVELRCDPISGHTALYWYRQSLGQGLEFLIYFQGNSAPDKSGLPSDRFSAERTGGSVSTLTIQRTQQEDSAVYLCASSARRGQVYGYTFGSGTRLTVV.

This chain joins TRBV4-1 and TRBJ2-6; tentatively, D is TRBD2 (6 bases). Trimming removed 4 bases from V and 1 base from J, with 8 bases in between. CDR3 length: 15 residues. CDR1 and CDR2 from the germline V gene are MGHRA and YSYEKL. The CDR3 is CASSPGSSGANVLTF. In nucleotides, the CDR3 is TGCGCCAGCAGCCCCGGGAGTTCTGGGGCCAACGTCCTGACTTTC.

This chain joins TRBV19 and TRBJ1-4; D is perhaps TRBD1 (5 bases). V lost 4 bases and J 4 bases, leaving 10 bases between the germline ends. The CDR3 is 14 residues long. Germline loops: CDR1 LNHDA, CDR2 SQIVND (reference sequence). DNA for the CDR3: TGTGCCAGTAGTACAGGGAATGGTAATGAAAAACTGTTTTTT. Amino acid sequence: CASSTGNGNEKLFF.

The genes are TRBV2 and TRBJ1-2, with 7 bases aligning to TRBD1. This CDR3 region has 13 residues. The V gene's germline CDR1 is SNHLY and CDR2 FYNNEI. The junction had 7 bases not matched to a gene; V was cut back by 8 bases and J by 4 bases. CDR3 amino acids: CASGGQIIYGYTF. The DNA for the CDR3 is TGTGCCAGCGGGGGACAGATTATCTATGGCTACACCTTC.

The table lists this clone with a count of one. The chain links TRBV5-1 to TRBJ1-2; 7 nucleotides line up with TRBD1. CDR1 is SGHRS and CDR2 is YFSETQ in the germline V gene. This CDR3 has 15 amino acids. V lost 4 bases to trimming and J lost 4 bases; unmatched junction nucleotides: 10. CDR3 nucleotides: TGCGCCAGCAGCCCGTTATTAGGGGGCGGCTATGGCTACACCTTC. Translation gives CASSPLLGGGYGYTF.

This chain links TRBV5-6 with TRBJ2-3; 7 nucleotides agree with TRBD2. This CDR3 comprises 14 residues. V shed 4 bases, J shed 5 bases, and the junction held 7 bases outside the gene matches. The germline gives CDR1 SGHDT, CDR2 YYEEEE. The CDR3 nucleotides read TGTGCCAGCAGCCGAGGGTCTAGCGGAGATACGCAGTATTTT. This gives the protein CASSRGSSGDTQYF.

CDR3 DNA sequence: TGTGCCAGCAGCCCCTCCGTATATTCACCCCTCCACTTT. Amino acids: CASSPSVYSPLHF. The chain carries TRBV7-8 and TRBJ1-6; no definite D call. The germline gives CDR1 SGHVS, CDR2 FQNEAQ. CDR3 length equals 13 residues. V was shortened by 5 bases and J by 8 bases, with 10 bases between the two germline ends.

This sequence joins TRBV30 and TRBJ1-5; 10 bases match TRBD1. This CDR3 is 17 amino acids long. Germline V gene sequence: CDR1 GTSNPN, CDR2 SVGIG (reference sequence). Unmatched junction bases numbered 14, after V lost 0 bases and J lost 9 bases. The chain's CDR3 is CAWSVGTGANPLRPQHF. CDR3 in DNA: TGTGCCTGGAGTGTCGGGACAGGGGCTAACCCACTCCGGCCCCAGCATTTT.

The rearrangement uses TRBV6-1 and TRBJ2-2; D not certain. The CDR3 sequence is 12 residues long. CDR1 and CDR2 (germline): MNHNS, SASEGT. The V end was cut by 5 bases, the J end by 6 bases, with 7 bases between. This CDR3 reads CASSRGPGELFF. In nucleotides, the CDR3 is TGTGCCAGCAGTCGAGGCCCCGGGGAGCTGTTTTTT.

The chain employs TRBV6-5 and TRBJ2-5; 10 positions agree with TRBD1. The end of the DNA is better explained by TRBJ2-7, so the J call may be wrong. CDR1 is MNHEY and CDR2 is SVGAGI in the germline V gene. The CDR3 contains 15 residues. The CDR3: CASFLRDRGTYEQYF. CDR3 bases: TGTGCCAGCTTCCTCCGGGACAGGGGTACCTACGAGCAGTACTTC.

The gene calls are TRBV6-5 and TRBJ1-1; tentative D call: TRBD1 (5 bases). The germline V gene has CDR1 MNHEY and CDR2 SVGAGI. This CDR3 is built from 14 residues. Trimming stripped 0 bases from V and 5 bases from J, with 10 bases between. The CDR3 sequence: CASSYSNQGTEAFF. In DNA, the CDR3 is TGTGCCAGCAGTTACTCAAATCAGGGAACTGAAGCTTTCTTT.

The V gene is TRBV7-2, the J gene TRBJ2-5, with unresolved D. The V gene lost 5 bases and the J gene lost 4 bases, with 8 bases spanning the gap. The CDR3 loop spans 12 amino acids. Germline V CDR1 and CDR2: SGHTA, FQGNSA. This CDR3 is CASSPNTETQYF. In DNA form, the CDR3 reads TGTGCCAGCAGCCCTAATACAGAGACCCAGTACTTC.

The CDR3 reads CASRGGVGYNEQFF. The CDR3 nucleotides are TGTGCCAGTAGGGGAGGGGTGGGGTACAATGAGCAGTTCTTC. This chain links TRBV19 with TRBJ2-1; 7 nucleotides line up with TRBD2. Germline lookup yields CDR1 LNHDA and CDR2 SQIVND (reference sequence). The CDR3 is 14 residues long. J gave up 4 bases and V 6 bases, and 6 bases lay outside the gene matches.

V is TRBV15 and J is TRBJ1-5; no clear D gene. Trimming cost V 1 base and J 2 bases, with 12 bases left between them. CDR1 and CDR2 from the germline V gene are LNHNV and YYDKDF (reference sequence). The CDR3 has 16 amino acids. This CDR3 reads CATSRVYGSGNQPQHF. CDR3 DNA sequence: TGTGCCACCAGCAGAGTATACGGGAGTGGCAATCAGCCCCAGCATTTT.

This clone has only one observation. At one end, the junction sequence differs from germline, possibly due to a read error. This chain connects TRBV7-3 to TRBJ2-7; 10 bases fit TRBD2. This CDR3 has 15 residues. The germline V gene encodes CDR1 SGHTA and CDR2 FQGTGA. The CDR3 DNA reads TGTGCCAGCAGCCTCCGGGGGGGCAATAGCGGGAGGCTCTTTTTC. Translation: CASSLRGGNSGRLFF. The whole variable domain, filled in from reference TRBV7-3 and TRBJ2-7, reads GAGVSQTPSNKVTEKGKYVELRCDPISGHTALYWYRQSLGQGPEFLIYFQGTGAADDSGLPNDRFFAVRPEGSVSTLKIQRTERGDSAVYLCASSLRGGNSGRLFFGPGTRLTVT.

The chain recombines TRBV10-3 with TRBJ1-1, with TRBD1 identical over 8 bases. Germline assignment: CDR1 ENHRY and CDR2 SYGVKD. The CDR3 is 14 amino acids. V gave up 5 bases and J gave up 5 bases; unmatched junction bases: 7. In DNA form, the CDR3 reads TGTGCCATCAGTTCCCAGGACAGGGCGACTGAAGCTTTCTTT. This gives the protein CAISSQDRATEAFF.